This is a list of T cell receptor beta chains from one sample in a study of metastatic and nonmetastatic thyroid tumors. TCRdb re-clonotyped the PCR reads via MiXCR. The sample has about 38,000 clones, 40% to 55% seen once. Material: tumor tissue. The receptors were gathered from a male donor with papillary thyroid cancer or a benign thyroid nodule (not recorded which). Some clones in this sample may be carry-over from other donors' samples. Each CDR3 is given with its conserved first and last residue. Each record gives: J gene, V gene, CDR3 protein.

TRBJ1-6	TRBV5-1	CASSTGQGGAPLHF
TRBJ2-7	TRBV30	CAWSAWDGAYEQYF
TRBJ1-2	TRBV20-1	CRPDQGEGNYGYTF
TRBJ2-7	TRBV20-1	CSARGLTSREQYF
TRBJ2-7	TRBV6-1	CASREGFREQYF
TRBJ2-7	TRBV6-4	CASSDGDRGEQYF
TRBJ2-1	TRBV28	CASSTDYNNEQFF
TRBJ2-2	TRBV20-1	CSGYSGTGELFF
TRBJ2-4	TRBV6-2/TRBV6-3	CAIRSGGAKNIQYF
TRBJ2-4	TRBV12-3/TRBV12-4	CASSFSDRVFKNIQYF
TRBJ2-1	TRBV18	CASSPPIASTEQFF
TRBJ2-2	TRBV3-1	CASSSSDSTGELFF
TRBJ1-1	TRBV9	CASSVGPAYSEAFF
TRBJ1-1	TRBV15	CATSRETGDTEAFF
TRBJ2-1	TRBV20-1	CSARDLAGSYNEQFF
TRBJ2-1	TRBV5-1	CASSLETPTYNEQFF
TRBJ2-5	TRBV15	CATSMDRGQETQYF
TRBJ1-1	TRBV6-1	CASRRNTEAFF
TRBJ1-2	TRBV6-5	CASSYRRTGTYGYTF
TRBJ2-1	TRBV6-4	CASSDSAGGGDNEQFF
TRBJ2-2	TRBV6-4	CASNRGGANTGELFF
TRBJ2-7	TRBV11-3	CASSGVQGLAGGQYF
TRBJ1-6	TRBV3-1	CASSSGTVYSPLHF
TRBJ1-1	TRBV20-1	CSSTLGRNTEAFF
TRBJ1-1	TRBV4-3	CASSQDRGREAFF
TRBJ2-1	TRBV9	CASSVEYGRDNERFF
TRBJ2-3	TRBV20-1	CSARRRAGGADTQYF
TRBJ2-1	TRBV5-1	CASSLGTSNEQFF
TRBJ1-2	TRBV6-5	CASSYDPRFGYTF
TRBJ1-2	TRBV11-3	CASSLDRGQGSGYTF
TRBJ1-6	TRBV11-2	CASSFSLASPRPLHF
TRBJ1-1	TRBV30	CAWSEGLNTEAFF
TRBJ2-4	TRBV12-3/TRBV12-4	CASLGTAEVAKNIQYF
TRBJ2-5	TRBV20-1	CSAKGPSGRYQETQYF
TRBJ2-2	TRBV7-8	CANGDETADTGELFF
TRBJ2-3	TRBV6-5	CASSYGSITDTQYF
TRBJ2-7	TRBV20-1	CSARALADSGGQYF
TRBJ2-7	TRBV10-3	CAISCTGDEQYF
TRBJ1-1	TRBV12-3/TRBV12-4	CASSLVGRLNTEAFF
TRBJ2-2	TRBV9	CASSVGGAGRTGELFF
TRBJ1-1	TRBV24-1	CATSARATREAFF